This T cell receptor (beta chain) was sequenced in a study of T cells in localized non-small cell lung cancer. Study-wide points: Adjacent lung had a median roughly 53 of the 100 largest tumor clones. Blood T cell density predicted longer survival; adjacent-lung clonality, shorter. The greatest T cell clonality was found in uninvolved adjacent lung (higher than in tumor).

The data were produced by immunoSEQ multiplex PCR, yet TCRdb's version contains in-frame clones alone and is incomplete. The data show around 96,000 clones, approximately 91% seen once. As to this clone: What it binds is not known.

CDR3 length: 18 residues. From germline, CDR1 is MGHRA and CDR2 YSYEKL. J was trimmed by 1 base and V by 4 bases; bases with no gene match: 8. The material sequenced was PBMCs, taken before any cancer treatment. The rearrangement joins TRBV4-1 to TRBJ2-3; 13 nucleotides agree with TRBD2. The receptor comes from a woman aged 40-70 years with stage II squamous cell lung carcinoma. Here the CDR3 reads CASSRLAGGPSGTDTQYF. The CDR3 DNA reads as TGCGCCAGCAGCCGACTAGCGGGGGGCCCTTCAGGCACAGATACGCAGTATTTT.